This TCR beta chain was identified in a study of T cells after posttransplantation cyclophosphamide (dated by TCRdb to between 2015 and 2016). Concerning the study at large: Using TRB sequencing, the study followed how the T cell repertoire reconstituted after myeloablative bone marrow transplantation in which posttransplantation cyclophosphamide served as GVHD prophylaxis. Samples from around 37 PTCy-treated patients, along with samples from roughly 15 of their related bone marrow donors, underwent antigen receptor sequencing. TRB sequencing was performed on blood from all 35 or so PTCy patients with 1-year posttransplant specimens. TRB sequencing was also done on up to about 3 additional blood samples from 2 to 5.2 years after transplant in 3 patients, and on pretransplant blood from several patients. Because TRA and TRB clonality correlated tightly in several samples, later TCR analyses were limited to TRB. Public TRB sequences were searched against a database of over 3,000 sequences associated with responses to pathogens, tumor antigens, self-antigens and alloantigens. What the study reported, not specific to this receptor: The TRB repertoires of T cells infiltrating skin or the GI tract showed only limited overlap with the TRB repertoires found in blood. Across about 40 patients, TRB clonality was highly associated with recipient CMV seropositivity and CMV reactivation, and diversity in PTCy patients was similar to diversity in CNI/methotrexate controls. Donor-recipient similarity was low at 1-2 months but increased during the first year, and donor CD8+ memory clones often dominated later blood repertoires.

On the day of marrow donation, related bone marrow donors gave peripheral blood samples. Peripheral blood and bone marrow mononuclear cells were isolated by Ficoll-Hypaque density centrifugation and were cryopreserved. Ends trimmed: V by 5 bases, J by 8 bases; bases unmatched to a gene: 5. Sequences MDHEN (CDR1) and SYDVKM (CDR2) are obtained from the germline V gene. The CDR3 spans 12 residues, from the cysteine through the phenylalanine. Only the CDR3 region is kept as DNA, spanning 36 bases read in frame from base 1. This clone was detected ten times or more. Its binding antigen is unknown. No quality values exist for individual bases; no much larger clone is one base distant. TRB sequencing used genomic DNA with the immunoSEQ assay at survey resolution or the hsTCRB kit. The study's own analysis went as follows. The immunoSEQ software handled initial read processing, and the LymphoSeq R package was used for repertoire analyses. Clonality was computed as 1 minus normalized Shannon entropy; Gini coefficient was also calculated for each TRB dataset. Phenotypes of unsorted samples were inferred by mapping TRB sequences from sorted subsets of the recipient or donor onto unsorted samples of the same recipient. TCRdb obtained this table from immuneACCESS and retained in-frame rearrangements with V and J assigned. These tables miss some clones; where compared with another copy, unresolved V genes account for less than half of the shortfall, and the remainder is unexplained. Clone size and the V and J calls come from that table; the DNA yielded D and trimming. The sample has 25,000 to 30,000 clones on record, with no singletons. The ten largest clones take up approximately 3% of the sample.

The source material was PBMCs. The clonotype was recovered from an older woman in good health, CMV-negative, and a related stem cell transplant donor. The V and J segments used are TRBV28 and TRBJ1-2, with 7 bases matching TRBD1. The CDR3 protein is CASSDRERGYTF. The bases are TGTGCCAGCAGTGACAGGGAGAGGGGCTACACCTTC.